One and the same sample provided the 29 T cell receptor beta chains below, sequenced in a study of shared clonotypes between healthy human individuals. Assay used: immunoSEQ multiplex PCR; TCRdb lists only in-frame clones, some missing. The sample gives about 1.1 million clones, approximately 78% of which show up once; 0.55% to 0.7% is in the top ten. Sequencing was performed on memory CD4+ T cells from PBMCs. Specified subset: CD45RA-negative fraction. The receptor source for this set is a man younger than 35 in good health. Some clones in this sample may be carry-over from other donors' samples.

In its sample, this clone was seen many times. This sequence joins TRBV5-4 and TRBJ2-7; D unclear. CDR1 is SGHNT, CDR2 YYREEE, per germline (reference sequence). The CDR3 is made up of 15 amino acids. The V end was cut by 0 bases, the J end by 0 bases, with 10 bases between. The CDR3 spells CASSLGGSLSYEQYF. The CDR3 bases are TGTGCCAGCAGCTTGGGTGGCAGCCTCTCCTACGAGCAGTACTTC.

The chain is built from TRBV11-2 and TRBJ2-2; 9 bases agree with TRBD2. The CDR3 contains 18 residues. Germline V gene lookup returns CDR1 SGHAT and CDR2 FQNNGV. V shed 4 bases, J shed 4 bases, and the junction held 13 bases outside the gene matches. The CDR3 coding sequence is TGTGCCAGCAGCTCCACAATCCCTAGCGGGACAAGCACCGGGGAGCTGTTTTTT. It codes for CASSSTIPSGTSTGELFF.

The chain employs TRBV2 and TRBJ2-3; 11 positions agree with TRBD1. V gave up 6 bases and J gave up 2 bases; unmatched junction bases: 4. This CDR3 spans 15 amino acids. Germline V CDR1 and CDR2: SNHLY, FYNNEI. The CDR3 region is CASREDRGHTDTQYF. The CDR3 DNA reads as TGTGCCAGCAGGGAGGACAGGGGGCACACAGATACGCAGTATTTT.

The V gene is TRBV6-1, the J gene TRBJ2-1; no reliable D call. This CDR3 comprises 15 residues. CDR1 is MNHNS and CDR2 is SASEGT in the germline V gene. Trimming took off 6 bases at V and 4 bases at J, with 16 bases between the two ends. The CDR3 region is CASSPQAPIYNEQFF. CDR3 nucleotides: TGTGCCAGCAGCCCTCAGGCTCCGATATACAATGAGCAGTTCTTC.

The chain uses TRBV19 and TRBJ2-5; tentatively, D is TRBD2 (6 bases). The CDR3 is made up of 17 amino acids. Germline V lookup: CDR1 LNHDA, CDR2 SQIVND (reference sequence). V lost 3 bases, J lost 5 bases, and 22 bases lay in between. The CDR3 loop reads CASSIPLEGGGWETQYF. In DNA form, the CDR3 reads TGTGCCAGTAGTATTCCACTAGAGGGAGGTGGGTGGGAGACCCAGTACTTC. Full variable domain (outside the CDR3, taken from reference TRBV19 and TRBJ2-5): DGGITQSPKYLFRKEGQNVTLSCEQNLNHDAMYWYRQDPGQGLRLIYYSQIVNDFQKGDIAEGYSVSREKKESFPLTVTSAQKNPTAFYLCASSIPLEGGGWETQYFGPGTRLLVL.

The chain uses TRBV30 and TRBJ1-4; 8 nucleotides line up with TRBD1. The CDR3 has 16 residues. Per germline, CDR1 GTSNPN and CDR2 SVGIG (reference sequence). The junction had 11 bases not matched to a gene; V was cut back by 2 bases and J by 6 bases. The CDR3 DNA reads TGTGCCTGGAGTTCAGCCGACAGGGGCCGGTATGAAAAACTGTTTTTT. The encoded protein is CAWSSADRGRYEKLFF.

The chain joins TRBV5-4 to TRBJ2-3; 8 nucleotides agree with TRBD2. CDR1 and CDR2 (germline): SGHNT, YYREEE (reference sequence). Trimming cost V 0 bases and J 5 bases; bases outside gene matches: 11. CDR3 length equals 17 residues. The chain's CDR3 is CASSLATGLGGLDTQYF. CDR3 bases: TGTGCCAGCAGCTTGGCGACGGGACTAGGCGGGTTAGATACGCAGTATTTT.

The V gene is TRBV7-3, the J gene TRBJ2-1, with 11 bases lining up with TRBD2. CDR3 size: 22 residues. The V gene's germline CDR1 is SGHTA and CDR2 FQGTGA. With V trimmed by 2 bases and J by 0 bases, 18 bases remained unmatched. CDR3 nucleotide sequence: TGTGCCAGCAGCTTACCGGGACAGGGCCGGGCTAGCGGGAGGAACTCCTACAATGAGCAGTTCTTC. Its translation: CASSLPGQGRASGRNSYNEQFF.

This clone was counted only a few times. This chain connects TRBV9 to TRBJ2-6; perhaps TRBD2 as D (6 bases). The CDR3 has 17 amino acids. The V gene lost 3 bases and the J gene lost 1 base, with 14 bases spanning the gap. Germline V gene sequence: CDR1 SGDLS, CDR2 YYNGEE. Here the CDR3 reads CASSASMGGSGANVLTF. The CDR3 DNA sequence: TGTGCCAGCAGCGCTTCAATGGGAGGTTCTGGGGCCAACGTCCTGACTTTC.

This chain connects TRBV28 to TRBJ2-2; D ambiguous. The V end was cut by 6 bases, the J end by 0 bases, with 14 bases between. CDR1 and CDR2 from the germline V gene are MDHEN and SYDVKM. CDR3 length: 16 residues. CDR3 sequence: CASRAGRNANTGELFF. The CDR3 DNA follows: TGTGCCAGCAGGGCCGGTAGGAACGCGAACACCGGGGAGCTGTTTTTT.

There are a few counts of this clone. The V call is TRBV10-3, the J call TRBJ2-7; D is possibly TRBD2 (6 bases). CDR1 is ENHRY and CDR2 is SYGVKD in the germline V gene. This CDR3 is 16 amino acids long. Trimming took off 5 bases at V and 0 bases at J, with 17 bases between the two ends. CDR3 in DNA: TGTGCCATCAGTCGGAGGAGGGAGGCGAGCTCCTACGAGCAGTACTTC. This sequence encodes CAISRRREASSYEQYF.

The chain employs TRBV25-1 and TRBJ2-4; D perhaps matches TRBD2 (5 bases). CDR1 is MGHDK and CDR2 is SYGVNS in the germline V gene. CDR3 length: 13 amino acids. V was pared by 6 bases and J by 9 bases, with 15 bases between. CDR3: CASRDSGRGIQYF. DNA for the CDR3: TGTGCCAGCAGGGACTCGGGTAGAGGCATTCAGTACTTC.

This clone was recorded many times. At the DNA level, this CDR3 is encoded by other sequences in the same sample as well. The genes are TRBV7-9 and TRBJ1-5; D call uncertain. V lost 3 bases to trimming and J lost 5 bases, with 8 bases between them. Germline assignment: CDR1 SEHNR and CDR2 FQNEAQ (reference sequence). The CDR3 covers 13 residues. CDR3 sequence reads: CASSFSKDQPQHF. CDR3 nucleotide sequence: TGTGCCAGCAGCTTCTCCAAGGATCAGCCCCAGCATTTT.

On this clone itself: This sample also contains other DNA sequences that code for the same CDR3. The CDR3 DNA follows: TGTGCCTGGAGAAAACCGGGTACAGATACGCAGTATTTT. Translation gives CAWRKPGTDTQYF. The J gene is TRBJ2-3, the V gene TRBV30; no clear D gene. Germline-derived CDR1 and CDR2 are GTSNPN and SVGIG (reference sequence). V was shortened by 3 bases and J by 3 bases, with 10 bases between the two germline ends. This CDR3 region has 13 residues. The full variable domain, with the rest looked up from reference TRBV30 and TRBJ2-3, is SQTIHQWPATLVQPVGSPLSLECTVEGTSNPNLYWYRQAAGRGLQLLFYSVGIGQISSEVPQNLSASRPQDRQFILSSKKLLLSDSGFYLCAWRKPGTDTQYFGPGTRLTVL.

This clone was detected a few times. The rearrangement links TRBV6-6 to TRBJ1-5, with a tentative D call TRBD1 (5 bases). V was trimmed by 6 bases and J by 6 bases, leaving 18 bases between them. This CDR3 is built from 15 residues. Germline assignment: CDR1 MNHNY and CDR2 SVGAGI (reference sequence). Here the CDR3 reads CASSPGRVGGQPQHF. CDR3 nucleotides: TGTGCCAGCAGCCCGGGGAGGGTTGGGGGTCAGCCCCAGCATTTT.

The chain joins TRBV2 to TRBJ1-5; D is ambiguous. Looked up from germline, CDR1 is SNHLY and CDR2 is FYNNEI. This CDR3 contains 15 residues. V lost 7 bases to trimming and J lost 0 bases, with 13 bases between them. The CDR3 DNA sequence: TGTGCCAGCAAGGGTGGGGTAAATAGCAATCAGCCCCAGCATTTT. It is translated as CASKGGVNSNQPQHF.

The rearrangement joins TRBV6-1 to TRBJ1-6; weak D call: TRBD1 (6 bases). The CDR3 consists of 15 residues. CDR1 and CDR2 from the germline V gene are MNHNS and SASEGT. With 4 bases removed from V and 5 bases from J, the gap between germline ends came to 12 bases. In DNA, the CDR3 is TGTGCCAGCAGTGGAAAGGGGGGCCATAATTCACCCCTCCACTTT. It codes for CASSGKGGHNSPLHF.

The DNA of the CDR3 is TGTGCCTGGAGTCAGGGAGGGCACCAGCCCCAGCATTTT. It specifies CAWSQGGHQPQHF. The V gene is TRBV30, the J gene TRBJ1-5, with D perhaps matching TRBD1 (5 bases). Trimming pared 2 bases from V and 7 bases from J, leaving 12 bases between. This CDR3 region has 13 residues. In germline, CDR1 is GTSNPN, CDR2 SVGIG (reference sequence).

The chain joins TRBV5-1 to TRBJ1-2; no firm D call. The germline gives CDR1 SGHRS, CDR2 YFSETQ. The V end was cut by 3 bases, the J end by 4 bases, with 10 bases between. The CDR3 is 13 residues long. The CDR3 nucleotides read TGCGCCAGCAGCTCAACTGGCATCTATGGCTACACCTTC. This encodes CASSSTGIYGYTF.

This clone was seen a few times. The CDR3 DNA reads as TGTGCCAGCAGGTTGGCCGGGAGCCACTCCTACGAGCAGTACTTC. This gives the protein CASRLAGSHSYEQYF. The chain has TRBV6-5 and TRBJ2-7; possibly TRBD2 for D (6 bases). The CDR3 has 15 residues. Trimming removed 6 bases from V and 0 bases from J, with 15 bases in between. Germline V gene sequence: CDR1 MNHEY, CDR2 SVGAGI.

This clone was recorded a few times. V gene TRBV5-1 combines with J gene TRBJ2-3, with 12 nucleotides matching TRBD2. Trimming cost V 0 bases and J 5 bases; bases outside gene matches: 7. Looked up from germline, CDR1 is SGHRS and CDR2 is YFSETQ. The CDR3 spans 17 residues. This CDR3 is CASSLAGLAGGIDTQYF. In nucleotides, the CDR3 is TGCGCCAGCAGCTTGGCCGGTCTAGCGGGAGGGATAGATACGCAGTATTTT.

This chain links TRBV19 with TRBJ2-2, with a possible D match to TRBD1 (5 bases). This CDR3 is 13 amino acids long. The V gene's germline CDR1 is LNHDA and CDR2 SQIVND (reference sequence). Trimming took 7 bases from V and 6 from J, leaving 12 bases between them. The CDR3 is CASTTQGAGELFF. The CDR3 bases are TGTGCCAGTACCACTCAAGGGGCCGGGGAGCTGTTTTTT. The complete variable domain, with remaining parts taken from reference TRBV19 and TRBJ2-2, reads DGGITQSPKYLFRKEGQNVTLSCEQNLNHDAMYWYRQDPGQGLRLIYYSQIVNDFQKGDIAEGYSVSREKKESFPLTVTSAQKNPTAFYLCASTTQGAGELFFGEGSRLTVL.

The genes are TRBV11-2 and TRBJ2-7; D remains unclear. The CDR3 has 13 amino acids. Trimming took off 0 bases at V and 4 bases at J, with 7 bases between the two ends. The germline V gene has CDR1 SGHAT and CDR2 FQNNGV. The CDR3 sequence: CASSLDPPYEQYF. As DNA, the CDR3 is TGTGCCAGCAGCTTAGATCCCCCTTACGAGCAGTACTTC.

In its sample, this clone was seen a few times. Other DNA sequences in the same sample also yield this CDR3. The genes are TRBV5-1 and TRBJ2-3, with D uncertain. The CDR3 is 12 residues long. Per germline, CDR1 SGHRS and CDR2 YFSETQ. V was clipped by 0 bases and J by 5 bases, with 4 bases between them. In nucleotides, the CDR3 is TGCGCCAGCAGCTTGGGAGGAGATACGCAGTATTTT. Its translation is CASSLGGDTQYF.

The chain employs TRBV7-8 and TRBJ1-2; 7 bases agree with TRBD1. Germline V gene lookup returns CDR1 SGHVS and CDR2 FQNEAQ. Trimming cost V 5 bases and J 7 bases; bases outside gene matches: 10. The CDR3 length is 14 residues. CDR3 in DNA: TGTGCCAGCAGCCTAAAAAGATCAGGGGGTGGCTACACCTTC. It encodes CASSLKRSGGGYTF.

The rearrangement joins TRBV5-4 to TRBJ2-3, with TRBD2 matching 10 bases. This CDR3 comprises 16 residues. The V and J ends lost 4 bases and 0 bases, in that order; junction bases with no gene match: 5. The V gene's germline CDR1 is SGHNT and CDR2 YYREEE (reference sequence). The CDR3 loop is CASSPGTSASTDTQYF. The CDR3 DNA sequence: TGTGCCAGCAGCCCGGGGACTAGCGCTAGCACAGATACGCAGTATTTT.

This clone was detected once. The V gene is TRBV5-6, the J gene TRBJ1-3, with 9 bases that match TRBD1. The V gene's germline CDR1 is SGHDT and CDR2 YYEEEE. The CDR3 has 16 amino acids. The trim removed 3 bases at V and 2 bases at J, leaving 6 bases unmatched. CDR3 sequence: CASSYHRGQAGNTIYF. The DNA for the CDR3 is TGTGCCAGCAGCTACCACAGGGGGCAGGCTGGAAACACCATATATTTT.

The chain is built from TRBV7-9 and TRBJ2-7; TRBD2 aligns across 8 bases. The CDR3 is 16 residues long. Germline values: CDR1 SEHNR, CDR2 FQNEAQ (reference sequence). V was pared by 0 bases and J by 0 bases, with 4 bases of the junction left unmatched. The CDR3 nucleotides read TGTGCCAGCAGCTTAGCCTCGGGGGGGCCCTCCTACGAGCAGTACTTC. Translated: CASSLASGGPSYEQYF.

The gene calls are TRBV2 and TRBJ2-1, with TRBD1 identical over 9 bases. CDR3 size: 16 residues. CDR1 and CDR2 from the germline V gene are SNHLY and FYNNEI. Trimming took 2 bases from V and 9 from J; bases not matched to a gene: 11. The CDR3 DNA follows: TGTGCCAGCAGTGAATATTGGACAGGGGTGGGGAGTGAGCAGTTCTTC. Amino acid sequence: CASSEYWTGVGSEQFF.